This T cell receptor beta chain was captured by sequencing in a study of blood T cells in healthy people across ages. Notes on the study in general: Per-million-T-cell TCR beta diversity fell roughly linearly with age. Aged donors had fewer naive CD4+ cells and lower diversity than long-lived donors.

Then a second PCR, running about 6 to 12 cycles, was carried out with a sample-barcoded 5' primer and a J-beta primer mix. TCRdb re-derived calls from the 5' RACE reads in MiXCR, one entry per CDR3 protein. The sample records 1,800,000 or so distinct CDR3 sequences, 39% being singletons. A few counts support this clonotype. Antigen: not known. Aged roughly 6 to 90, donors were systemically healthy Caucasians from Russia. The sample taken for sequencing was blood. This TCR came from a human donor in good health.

Here the CDR3 DNA reads TGTGCCAGCAGTGTGGGAGGCTTTAGAAACATTCAGTACTTC. This gives the protein CASSVGGFRNIQYF. The genes are TRBV2 and TRBJ2-4, with D perhaps TRBD2 (6 bases). Per germline, CDR1 SNHLY and CDR2 FYNNEI. The CDR3 runs to 14 residues. The V end lost 4 bases, the J end lost 6 bases, and 13 bases lay between the germline ends. The complete variable domain, with remaining parts taken from reference TRBV2 and TRBJ2-4, reads EPEVTQTPSHQVTQMGQEVILRCVPISNHLYFYWYRQILGQKVEFLVSFYNNEISEKSEIFDDQFSVERPDGSNFTLKIRSTKLEDSAMYFCASSVGGFRNIQYFGAGTRLSVL.